The rows below give T cell receptor beta chains drawn from one sample of a study of blood T cell repertoires in COVID-19. Repertoires were generated with immunoSEQ multiplex PCR, while TCRdb's copy carries only in-frame clones and drops some. The profile shows 130,000 to 150,000 clones, 80% of them singletons. The specimen sequenced was peripheral blood. These receptors all come from a man between 70 and 80 years old who had recovered from COVID-19. Both conserved end residues are part of each CDR3. A D gene is named only where the DNA matches it firmly. Size values are once, few and many counts, or a class for expanded clones, and some rows have none.

j_call: TRBJ2-1
clone_size: NA
d_call: TRBD1
v_call: TRBV19
cdr3_aa: CASSPGQGLNEQFF
cdr3_nt: TGTGCCAGTAGCCCGGGACAGGGGCTAAATGAGCAGTTCTTC

j_call: TRBJ2-7
clone_size: NA
d_call: TRBD1
v_call: TRBV7-2
cdr3_aa: CASSPYPTGVPYEQYF
cdr3_nt: TGTGCCAGCAGCCCCTACCCGACAGGGGTGCCCTACGAGCAGTACTTC

j_call: TRBJ2-1
clone_size: once
d_call: TRBD2
v_call: TRBV4-1
cdr3_aa: CASSQDPGLKYNEQFF
cdr3_nt: TGCGCCAGCAGCCAAGATCCGGGACTAAAATACAATGAGCAGTTCTTC

j_call: TRBJ2-7
clone_size: few
d_call: TRBD2
v_call: TRBV18
cdr3_aa: CASSPGLAGISYEQYF
cdr3_nt: TGTGCCAGCTCACCGGGACTAGCGGGTATCTCCTACGAGCAGTACTTC

j_call: TRBJ2-7
clone_size: NA
d_call: TRBD1
v_call: TRBV18
cdr3_aa: CASSGGTGKRLGHEQYF
cdr3_nt: TGTGCCAGCTCAGGTGGGACAGGGAAACGGCTAGGCCACGAGCAGTACTTC

j_call: TRBJ2-1
clone_size: NA
d_call: NA
v_call: TRBV24-1
cdr3_aa: CATSVQGSNEQFF
cdr3_nt: TGTGCCACCAGTGTCCAGGGAAGCAATGAGCAGTTCTTC

j_call: TRBJ2-5
clone_size: NA
d_call: TRBD2
v_call: TRBV27
cdr3_aa: CASSSSSGSSQETQYF
cdr3_nt: TGTGCCAGCAGTTCTTCTAGCGGGAGTAGTCAAGAGACCCAGTACTTC

j_call: TRBJ2-1
clone_size: NA
d_call: TRBD2
v_call: TRBV30
cdr3_aa: CAWNYGGSGRNNEQFF
cdr3_nt: TGTGCCTGGAATTACGGGGGTAGCGGGAGGAACAATGAGCAGTTCTTC

j_call: TRBJ2-1
clone_size: NA
d_call: TRBD2
v_call: TRBV29-1
cdr3_aa: CSVEGPAGNNEQFF
cdr3_nt: TGCAGCGTTGAAGGTCCAGCGGGGAACAATGAGCAGTTCTTC

j_call: TRBJ2-3
clone_size: NA
d_call: NA
v_call: TRBV27
cdr3_aa: CASSLGSSITDTQYF
cdr3_nt: TGTGCCAGCAGTCTGGGCAGTTCAATTACAGATACGCAGTATTTT

j_call: TRBJ2-3
clone_size: NA
d_call: NA
v_call: TRBV12-5
cdr3_aa: CAILFTDTQYF
cdr3_nt: TGTGCTATCCTTTTCACAGATACGCAGTATTTT

j_call: TRBJ1-4
clone_size: many
d_call: NA
v_call: TRBV2
cdr3_aa: CASSERPRGRMFF
cdr3_nt: TGTGCCAGCAGTGAAAGGCCCCGGGGGAGGATGTTTTTT

j_call: TRBJ2-3
clone_size: NA
d_call: TRBD2
v_call: TRBV19
cdr3_aa: CASSIERAGGRTDTQYF
cdr3_nt: TGTGCCAGTAGTATAGAAAGAGCGGGAGGCCGCACAGATACGCAGTATTTT

j_call: TRBJ2-2
clone_size: NA
d_call: TRBD1
v_call: TRBV7-9
cdr3_aa: CASSLEGTGPGELFF
cdr3_nt: TGTGCCAGCAGCTTAGAAGGGACAGGACCCGGGGAGCTGTTTTTT